Listed below are T cell receptor beta chains from one sample, sequenced in a study of radiotherapy plus CTLA-4 blockade in lung cancer. Profiled with immunoSEQ multiplex PCR; TCRdb holds only in-frame clones, not every one. The data hold tens of thousands of clones, with roughly 76% observed a single time. The material was peripheral blood, obtained from a patient treated with radiotherapy plus ipilimumab. The receptors were gathered from a human donor with non-small cell lung cancer who had stable disease on radiotherapy plus ipilimumab. Both conserved end residues are part of each CDR3. Fields, in order: J gene, clone size, D gene, CDR3 length, V gene, CDR3 protein, CDR3 DNA. The D gene is left open where the match is weak. Some rows mark clone size as missing; the rest say once, few, many or name a class of expanded clone.

J gene: TRBJ2-3; clone size: once; D gene: TRBD2; CDR3 length: 14; V gene: TRBV7-3; CDR3 protein: CASSPGLATDTQYF; CDR3 DNA: TGTGCCAGCAGTCCGGGACTAGCGACCGATACGCAGTATTTT
J gene: TRBJ1-4; clone size: few; D gene: .; CDR3 length: 15; V gene: TRBV5-5; CDR3 protein: CASSLAALPNEKLFF; CDR3 DNA: TGTGCCAGCAGCTTGGCGGCGCTCCCTAATGAAAAACTGTTTTTT
J gene: TRBJ2-3; clone size: .; D gene: .; CDR3 length: 12; V gene: TRBV10-3; CDR3 protein: CAISDRTDTQYF; CDR3 DNA: TGTGCCATCAGTGATCGTACAGATACGCAGTATTTT
J gene: TRBJ1-2; clone size: .; D gene: .; CDR3 length: 15; V gene: TRBV7-8; CDR3 protein: CASSAQGWANYGYTF; CDR3 DNA: TGTGCCAGCAGCGCACAGGGATGGGCTAACTATGGCTACACCTTC
J gene: TRBJ2-4; clone size: .; D gene: .; CDR3 length: 12; V gene: TRBV6-5; CDR3 protein: CASRSGKNIQYF; CDR3 DNA: TGTGCCAGCAGATCGGGGAAAAACATTCAGTACTTC
J gene: TRBJ1-4; clone size: few; D gene: .; CDR3 length: 15; V gene: TRBV4-3; CDR3 protein: CASSSLRDSREKLFF; CDR3 DNA: TGCGCCAGCAGCTCCCTCCGAGACAGCCGCGAAAAACTGTTTTTT
J gene: TRBJ1-2; clone size: few; D gene: .; CDR3 length: 13; V gene: TRBV7-2; CDR3 protein: CASSPPGSYGYTF; CDR3 DNA: TGTGCCAGCAGCCCCCCAGGAAGCTATGGCTACACCTTC
J gene: TRBJ1-1; clone size: .; D gene: .; CDR3 length: 12; V gene: TRBV5-6; CDR3 protein: CASSLWSTEAFF; CDR3 DNA: TGTGCCAGCAGCTTGTGGAGTACTGAAGCTTTCTTT
J gene: TRBJ1-1; clone size: .; D gene: .; CDR3 length: 13; V gene: TRBV19; CDR3 protein: CASSDTGVTEAFF; CDR3 DNA: TGTGCCAGTAGCGATACGGGGGTAACTGAAGCTTTCTTT
J gene: TRBJ1-4; clone size: once; D gene: .; CDR3 length: 11; V gene: TRBV2; CDR3 protein: CASRTDRIAFF; CDR3 DNA: TGTGCCAGCAGGACGGATAGGATAGCGTTTTTT
J gene: TRBJ1-1; clone size: .; D gene: TRBD1; CDR3 length: 14; V gene: TRBV27; CDR3 protein: CASSLSRTGAEAFF; CDR3 DNA: TGTGCCAGCAGTTTATCTAGAACAGGGGCTGAAGCTTTCTTT
J gene: TRBJ2-5; clone size: few; D gene: TRBD2; CDR3 length: 13; V gene: TRBV5-4; CDR3 protein: CASSLSGGETQYF; CDR3 DNA: TGTGCCAGCAGCTTGAGCGGGGGGGAGACCCAGTACTTC
J gene: TRBJ2-7; clone size: once; D gene: TRBD2; CDR3 length: 14; V gene: TRBV5-1; CDR3 protein: CASSETSGSYEQYF; CDR3 DNA: TGCGCCAGCAGCGAGACTAGCGGCTCCTACGAGCAGTACTTC
J gene: TRBJ2-7; clone size: few; D gene: .; CDR3 length: 14; V gene: TRBV5-6; CDR3 protein: CASSWGQAPYEQYF; CDR3 DNA: TGTGCCAGCAGCTGGGGGCAGGCGCCCTACGAGCAGTACTTC
J gene: TRBJ1-4; clone size: .; D gene: .; CDR3 length: 15; V gene: TRBV5-1; CDR3 protein: CASSPETGFYEKLFF; CDR3 DNA: TGCGCCAGCAGCCCGGAAACAGGGTTTTATGAAAAACTGTTTTTT
J gene: TRBJ1-2; clone size: .; D gene: .; CDR3 length: 15; V gene: TRBV19; CDR3 protein: CASSRPEAQVYGYTF; CDR3 DNA: TGTGCCAGTAGTCGCCCAGAGGCCCAGGTCTATGGCTACACCTTC
J gene: TRBJ1-2; clone size: once; D gene: .; CDR3 length: 15; V gene: TRBV28; CDR3 protein: CASSLTSDRIGGYTF; CDR3 DNA: TGTGCCAGCAGTTTAACATCGGACAGAATAGGTGGCTACACCTTC
J gene: TRBJ1-6; clone size: .; D gene: .; CDR3 length: 14; V gene: TRBV5-6; CDR3 protein: CASSSTGINSPLHF; CDR3 DNA: TGTGCCAGCAGCTCCACAGGTATAAATTCACCCCTCCACTTT
J gene: TRBJ2-4; clone size: .; D gene: .; CDR3 length: 13; V gene: TRBV2; CDR3 protein: CASMGYFKNIQYF; CDR3 DNA: TGTGCCAGCATGGGGTACTTTAAAAACATTCAGTACTTC
J gene: TRBJ1-3; clone size: .; D gene: .; CDR3 length: 14; V gene: TRBV25-1; CDR3 protein: CASSTRGAGNTIYF; CDR3 DNA: TGTGCCAGCAGCACAAGGGGGGCTGGAAACACCATATATTTT
J gene: TRBJ1-1; clone size: .; D gene: .; CDR3 length: 16; V gene: TRBV27; CDR3 protein: CASSRAPGVGNTEAFF; CDR3 DNA: TGTGCCAGCAGTCGCGCTCCAGGGGTTGGGAACACTGAAGCTTTCTTT
J gene: TRBJ1-1; clone size: .; D gene: .; CDR3 length: 12; V gene: TRBV6-5; CDR3 protein: CASSRQGTEAFF; CDR3 DNA: TGTGCCAGCAGTCGTCAGGGAACTGAAGCTTTCTTT
J gene: TRBJ2-7; clone size: few; D gene: .; CDR3 length: 14; V gene: TRBV18; CDR3 protein: CASSKGQASYEQYF; CDR3 DNA: TGTGCCAGCTCGAAGGGACAAGCCTCCTACGAGCAGTACTTC
J gene: TRBJ1-5; clone size: .; D gene: .; CDR3 length: 15; V gene: TRBV13; CDR3 protein: CASSAGRASNQPQHF; CDR3 DNA: TGTGCCAGCTCCGCCGGCCGGGCAAGCAATCAGCCCCAGCATTTT
J gene: TRBJ1-3; clone size: few; D gene: .; CDR3 length: 14; V gene: TRBV9; CDR3 protein: CASSVDFPGNTIYF; CDR3 DNA: TGTGCCAGCAGCGTAGATTTCCCTGGAAACACCATATATTTT
J gene: TRBJ2-5; clone size: .; D gene: TRBD2; CDR3 length: 17; V gene: TRBV5-1; CDR3 protein: CASSLASGGRGQETQYF; CDR3 DNA: TGCGCCAGCAGCTTGGCCAGCGGGGGCCGGGGGCAAGAGACCCAGTACTTC
J gene: TRBJ2-7; clone size: .; D gene: .; CDR3 length: 14; V gene: TRBV7-2; CDR3 protein: CASSLDGRGYEQYF; CDR3 DNA: TGTGCCAGCAGCTTAGATGGTCGAGGCTACGAGCAGTACTTC
J gene: TRBJ1-2; clone size: .; D gene: TRBD1; CDR3 length: 14; V gene: TRBV5-4; CDR3 protein: CASSFTSGTGVGTF; CDR3 DNA: TGTGCCAGCAGCTTTACCTCCGGGACAGGGGTTGGAACCTTC
J gene: TRBJ1-4; clone size: .; D gene: .; CDR3 length: 16; V gene: TRBV19; CDR3 protein: CASKGEGASTNEKLFF; CDR3 DNA: TGTGCCAGTAAAGGGGAAGGGGCCAGCACTAATGAAAAACTGTTTTTT
J gene: TRBJ1-5; clone size: .; D gene: TRBD1; CDR3 length: 13; V gene: TRBV19; CDR3 protein: CASIDRGGQPQHF; CDR3 DNA: TGTGCCAGTATCGACAGGGGGGGTCAGCCCCAGCATTTT
J gene: TRBJ1-5; clone size: .; D gene: .; CDR3 length: 15; V gene: TRBV6-5; CDR3 protein: CASSARSRENQPQHF; CDR3 DNA: TGTGCCAGCAGTGCGCGTTCTAGGGAGAATCAGCCCCAGCATTTT
J gene: TRBJ1-1; clone size: .; D gene: .; CDR3 length: 14; V gene: TRBV19; CDR3 protein: CASSPRVGNTEAFF; CDR3 DNA: TGTGCCAGTAGTCCGAGGGTAGGGAACACTGAAGCTTTCTTT
J gene: TRBJ2-1; clone size: .; D gene: TRBD1; CDR3 length: 16; V gene: TRBV28; CDR3 protein: CASSLIGTGDRNEQFF; CDR3 DNA: TGTGCCAGCAGTCTTATAGGGACAGGGGACCGGAATGAGCAGTTCTTC
J gene: TRBJ2-4; clone size: .; D gene: .; CDR3 length: 15; V gene: TRBV11-2; CDR3 protein: CASSLDSVRGNIQYF; CDR3 DNA: TGTGCCAGCAGCTTAGATTCGGTGAGGGGAAACATTCAGTACTTC
J gene: TRBJ2-5; clone size: once; D gene: .; CDR3 length: 11; V gene: TRBV9; CDR3 protein: CASSVSETQYF; CDR3 DNA: TGTGCCAGCAGCGTTTCCGAGACCCAGTACTTC
J gene: TRBJ2-2; clone size: once; D gene: .; CDR3 length: 13; V gene: TRBV7-3; CDR3 protein: CASATSGTGELFF; CDR3 DNA: TGTGCCAGCGCCACCAGTGGGACCGGGGAGCTGTTTTTT
J gene: TRBJ1-1; clone size: .; D gene: .; CDR3 length: 17; V gene: TRBV5-6; CDR3 protein: CASSSTTWGMTWTEAFF; CDR3 DNA: TGTGCCAGCAGCTCTACGACATGGGGGATGACATGGACTGAAGCTTTCTTT
J gene: TRBJ2-5; clone size: .; D gene: TRBD2; CDR3 length: 15; V gene: TRBV6-1; CDR3 protein: CASSEFTAREGTQYF; CDR3 DNA: TGTGCCAGCAGTGAATTCACCGCCAGGGAGGGGACCCAGTACTTC
J gene: TRBJ1-1; clone size: .; D gene: .; CDR3 length: 14; V gene: TRBV30; CDR3 protein: CAWSVTDGNTEAFF; CDR3 DNA: TGTGCCTGGAGTGTAACAGACGGGAACACTGAAGCTTTCTTT
J gene: TRBJ1-4; clone size: .; D gene: .; CDR3 length: 15; V gene: TRBV5-6; CDR3 protein: CASSRLQRANEKLFF; CDR3 DNA: TGTGCCAGCAGTCGTTTACAGCGAGCTAATGAAAAACTGTTTTTT
J gene: TRBJ2-1; clone size: .; D gene: TRBD2; CDR3 length: 17; V gene: TRBV11-2; CDR3 protein: CASSLRSGLPPYNEQFF; CDR3 DNA: TGTGCCAGCAGCTTACGTTCGGGACTACCACCATATAATGAGCAGTTCTTC
J gene: TRBJ2-1; clone size: .; D gene: TRBD1; CDR3 length: 12; V gene: TRBV6-1; CDR3 protein: CASKGQGDEQFF; CDR3 DNA: TGTGCCAGCAAGGGACAGGGCGATGAGCAGTTCTTC
J gene: TRBJ1-2; clone size: once; D gene: .; CDR3 length: 14; V gene: TRBV5-1; CDR3 protein: CASSLEVGAAVYTF; CDR3 DNA: TGCGCCAGCAGCTTGGAAGTGGGCGCCGCGGTCTACACCTTC
J gene: TRBJ2-3; clone size: .; D gene: .; CDR3 length: 16; V gene: TRBV13; CDR3 protein: CASSSLGSPSTDTQYF; CDR3 DNA: TGTGCCAGCAGCTCCCTGGGTAGCCCAAGCACAGATACGCAGTATTTT
J gene: TRBJ1-6; clone size: .; D gene: .; CDR3 length: 14; V gene: TRBV19; CDR3 protein: CATQLGGRFSPLHF; CDR3 DNA: TGTGCCACCCAATTAGGCGGCAGGTTTTCACCCCTCCACTTT